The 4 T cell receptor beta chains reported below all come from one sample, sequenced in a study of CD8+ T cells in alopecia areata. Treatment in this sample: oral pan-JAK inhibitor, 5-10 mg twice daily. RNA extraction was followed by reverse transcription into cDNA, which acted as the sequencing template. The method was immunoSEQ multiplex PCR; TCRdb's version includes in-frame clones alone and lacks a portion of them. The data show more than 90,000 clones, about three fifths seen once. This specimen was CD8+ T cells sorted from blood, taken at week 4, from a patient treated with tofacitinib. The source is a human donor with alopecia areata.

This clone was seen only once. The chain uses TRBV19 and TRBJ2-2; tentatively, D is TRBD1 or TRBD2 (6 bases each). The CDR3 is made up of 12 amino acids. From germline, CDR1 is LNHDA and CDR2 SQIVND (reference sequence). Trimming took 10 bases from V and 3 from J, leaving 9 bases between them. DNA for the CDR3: TGTGCCATGGGGGGCTACACCGGGGAGCTGTTTTTT. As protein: CAMGGYTGELFF.

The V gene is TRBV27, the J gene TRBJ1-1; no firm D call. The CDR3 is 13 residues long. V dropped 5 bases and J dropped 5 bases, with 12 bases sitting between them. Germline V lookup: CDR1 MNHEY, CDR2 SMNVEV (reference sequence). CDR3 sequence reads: CASSEGLGTEAFF. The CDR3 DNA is TGTGCCAGCAGTGAAGGGTTAGGGACTGAAGCTTTCTTT.

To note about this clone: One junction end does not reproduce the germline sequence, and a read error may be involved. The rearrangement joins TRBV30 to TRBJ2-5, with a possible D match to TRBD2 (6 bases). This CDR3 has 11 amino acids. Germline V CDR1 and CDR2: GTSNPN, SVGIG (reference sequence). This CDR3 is CAWSVGQGLHF. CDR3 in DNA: TGTGCCTGGAGTGTAGGCCAGGGACTTCACTTC.

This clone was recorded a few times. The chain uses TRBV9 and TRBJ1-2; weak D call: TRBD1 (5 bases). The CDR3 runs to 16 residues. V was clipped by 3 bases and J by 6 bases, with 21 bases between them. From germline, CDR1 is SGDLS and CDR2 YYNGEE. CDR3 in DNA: TGTGCCAGCAGCGAGTCGTGGCAGGGAAGCTGGAATGGCTACACCTTC. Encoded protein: CASSESWQGSWNGYTF.